This T cell receptor beta chain stems from a study of blood T cell repertoires in COVID-19 (dated by TCRdb to 2020 to 2021). The study in broad terms: Collaborator samples came from the United States, Italy and Spain and covered acute and convalescent phases of COVID-19. Deeply sampled blood TCRbeta repertoires from subjects exposed to, actively infected with, or recovered from COVID-19 were included in the dataset. The sample metadata nearly always contained a de-identified subject ID, COVID-19 status, age in years and sex. The samples were drawn from the first 160 participants of the ongoing ImmuneRACE study and from roughly 1,300 subjects provided by 6 global collaborators. The prospective study material was composed of cDNA or gDNA derived from T cells, B-cell-depleted T cells, or PBMCs. Where available, HLA class I and class II types were obtained from metadata supplied by the sample provider rather than from assay-based typing. The repertoires were made available in a free public database intended to serve as a resource for research on the immune response to SARS-CoV-2.

CDR1 and CDR2, looked up from the germline V gene, are MNHEY and SVGEGT. V lost 3 bases and J lost 4 bases; the stretch between them is 12 bases long. The CDR3 holds 14 amino acids from the cysteine to the phenylalanine. Solely the CDR3 DNA is kept, with 42 bases framed from the first base. Study-wide findings and limitations: The amount of clinical and demographic metadata varied by source and participant and was provided uncurated.

Collaborating institutions collected whole blood in K2EDTA tubes following their own protocols. For TCRbeta analysis, collaborators shipped samples as frozen whole blood, isolated PBMCs, or DNA extracted from either of those sample types. At least ten counts were recorded for this clone. Its antigen is unknown. One base away there is no much larger clone; base qualities are not given. TCRbeta CDR3 regions were amplified from genomic DNA by means of the immunoSEQ Assay, a bias-controlled multiplex PCR. The paper's data handling went like this. Within the assay, amplification of reference gene primers was used to estimate how many nucleated cells each sample contained. To quantify the absolute abundance of each unique TCRbeta CDR3 rearrangement, sequence reads were collapsed and filtered. Productive Simpson clonality was computed per sample as the square root of Simpson's diversity index over productive rearrangements. The source is immuneACCESS, and TCRdb retained only in-frame sequences with V and J called. Part of the clones is not carried over; for the studies checked, unresolved V genes explain less than half of this, and the remainder is unexplained. Clone size and the V and J calls come from that table; the DNA yielded D and trimming. Present in this sample are fewer than 200,000 clones, roughly 79% of which were seen just once. The leading ten clones occupy around a fifth of the sample.

This receptor was taken from an elderly woman with acute or convalescent COVID-19. The sample comprised peripheral blood. The rearrangement combines TRBV6-2 or TRBV6-3 with TRBJ1-1; TRBD1 is perhaps the D gene, given 6 matching bases. This receptor carries the CDR3 CASSYVGGGTEAFF. The DNA sequence is given as TGTGCCAGCAGTTATGTGGGAGGGGGCACTGAAGCTTTCTTT.